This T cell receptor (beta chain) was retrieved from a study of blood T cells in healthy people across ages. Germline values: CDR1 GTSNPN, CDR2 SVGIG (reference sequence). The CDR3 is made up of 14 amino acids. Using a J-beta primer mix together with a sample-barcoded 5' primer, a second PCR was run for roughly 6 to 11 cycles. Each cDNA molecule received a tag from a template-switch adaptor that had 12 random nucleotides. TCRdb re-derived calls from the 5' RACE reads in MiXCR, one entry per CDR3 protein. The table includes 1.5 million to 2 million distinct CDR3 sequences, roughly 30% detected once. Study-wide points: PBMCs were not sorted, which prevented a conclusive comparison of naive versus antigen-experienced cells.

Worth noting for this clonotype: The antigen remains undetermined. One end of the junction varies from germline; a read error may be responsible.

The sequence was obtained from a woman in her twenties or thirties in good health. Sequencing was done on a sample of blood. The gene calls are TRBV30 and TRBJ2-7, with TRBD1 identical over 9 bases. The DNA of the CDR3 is TGTGCCTGGAGCGGAAAACAGGGGGCCTATGAGCAGTACTTC. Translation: CAWSGKQGAYEQYF. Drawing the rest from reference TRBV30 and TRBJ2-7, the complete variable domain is SQTIHQWPATLVQPVGSPLSLECTVEGTSNPNLYWYRQAAGRGLQLLFYSVGIGQISSEVPQNLSASRPQDRQFILSSKKLLLSDSGFYLCAWSGKQGAYEQYFGPGTRLTVT.